A single T cell receptor (beta chain) is shown here with its context. Its antigen is not identified. A second PCR of 7 to 11 cycles used a sample-barcoded 5' primer and a J-beta primer mix. TCRdb recomputed calls from the 5' RACE reads with MiXCR, one row per CDR3 protein. The sample holds over a million distinct CDR3 sequences; 40% to 55% are singletons and the top ten take approximately 17%. The sample originates from a study of blood T cells in healthy people across ages. Study-wide findings and caveats: Age showed a roughly linear inverse relationship with TCR beta diversity per million T cells. Investigators viewed diversity estimates from one million T cells as underestimates, the study reported.

V lost 6 bases and J lost 4; bases outside the gene matches: 6. This CDR3 is 14 amino acids long. The germline CDR1 and CDR2 sequences are MDHEN and SYDVKM. The sequence was collected from a woman aged 60-75 years in good health. The chain uses TRBV28 and TRBJ1-2, with 9 bases lining up with TRBD1. Material: blood. CDR3 amino acids: CASRAGTGIYGYTF. The CDR3 coding sequence is TGTGCCAGCAGAGCCGGGACAGGGATCTATGGCTACACCTTC.